This T cell receptor beta chain is drawn from a study of CD8 T cells in Susac syndrome. The CDR3 is 13 amino acids. Germline trimming cut 6 bases from V and 5 bases from J; bases unmatched to any gene: 5. Reverse transcription of about 0.45 to 1 ug RNA used random hexamers. TCRdb itself ran the immunoSEQ multiplex PCR reads through MiXCR, one entry per CDR3 protein. The sample records 90,000 to 150,000 distinct CDR3 sequences, around 90% being singletons. The rearrangement links TRBV12-3 or TRBV12-4 to TRBJ1-1; 8 bases match TRBD1. Sequencing used CD8+ T cells from PBMCs. The receptor's source is a human donor in good health. The CDR3 bases are TGTGCCAGCAGGCCGGGACAGGTAACTGAAGCTTTCTTT. Translating it yields CASRPGQVTEAFF.